This TCR beta chain was identified in a study of blood T cell repertoires in COVID-19. Study as a whole: There were acute and convalescent COVID-19 samples, and they came from the United States, Italy and Spain. Sources were T cells, B-cell-depleted T cells, or PBMCs; the material itself was cDNA or gDNA.

Per the authors' pipeline: The authors estimated nucleated cell counts from reference gene primer amplification. TCRdb's table, derived via immunoSEQ multiplex PCR, lists solely in-frame clones and lacks some. V, J and clone size were drawn from that table, and D and trimming were deduced from the DNA. The sample has some 150,000 clones; 85% to 90% are singletons. This clonotype originated in a man in his fifties or sixties with active or convalescent COVID-19. The sequenced material came from peripheral blood.

The CDR3 bases are TGTGCCAGCAGCTTGTGGGGCGTTAACACTGAAGCTTTCTTT. Protein product: CASSLWGVNTEAFF. The chain uses TRBV5-6 and TRBJ1-1, with TRBD1 as a possible D gene (5 bases). Germline V lookup: CDR1 SGHDT, CDR2 YYEEEE. V was shortened by 1 base and J by 2 bases, with 9 bases between the two germline ends. The CDR3 sequence is 14 residues long.